The next 10 T cell receptor beta chains were all read from a single sample in a study of lymphopenia after photon versus proton radiotherapy. The assay was immunoSEQ multiplex PCR, and TCRdb's table has in-frame clones only and misses some. Of about 24,000 clones listed, over 65% are singletons. The sequencing used peripheral blood, collected from a patient treated with photon-based radiotherapy. These receptors were collected from a man in his forties with gastric cancer.

The chain employs TRBV7-6 and TRBJ1-2; TRBD1 agrees at 11 bases. This CDR3 has 17 amino acids. Germline V gives CDR1 SGHVS, CDR2 FNYEAQ. V lost 1 base, J lost 3 bases, and 7 bases stayed unmatched. The CDR3 reads CASSLGTGGYEYYGYTF. The CDR3, as DNA: TGTGCCAGCAGCTTAGGGACAGGGGGCTACGAGTACTATGGCTACACCTTC.

V gene TRBV10-3 combines with J gene TRBJ1-1, with 7 bases lining up with TRBD1. Germline V lookup: CDR1 ENHRY, CDR2 SYGVKD. Trimming took 6 bases from V and 3 from J; bases not matched to a gene: 7. The CDR3 runs 14 residues. DNA for the CDR3: TGTGCCATCAGGGAACAGGGGAGTTACACTGAAGCTTTCTTT. It translates to CAIREQGSYTEAFF.

This chain joins TRBV4-2 and TRBJ1-4, with D possibly being TRBD1 (6 bases). Germline V gene lookup returns CDR1 LGHNA and CDR2 YNFKEQ. V shed 1 base and J shed 16 bases, with 13 bases lying between them. The CDR3 length is 12 residues. The CDR3 region is CASSQAGGPGFF. CDR3 nucleotides: TGTGCCAGCAGCCAAGCGGGGGGGCCGGGGTTTTTT.

The J gene is TRBJ2-2, the V gene TRBV9; perhaps TRBD1 as D (6 bases). Trimming removed 6 bases from V and 2 bases from J, with 11 bases in between. Germline CDR1 SGDLS, CDR2 YYNGEE. The CDR3 has 14 residues. The CDR3 DNA follows: TGTGCCAGCACTCCAGGGGTTAACACCGGGGAGCTGTTTTTT. Translating it yields CASTPGVNTGELFF. Variable domain in full (rest from reference TRBV9 and TRBJ2-2): DSGVTQTPKHLITATGQRVTLRCSPRSGDLSVYWYQQSLDQGLQFLIQYYNGEERAKGNILERFSAQQFPDLHSELNLSSLELGDSALYFCASTPGVNTGELFFGEGSRLTVL.

The rearrangement joins TRBV5-6 to TRBJ2-1; 10 bases line up with TRBD2. This CDR3 contains 14 residues. J gave up 8 bases and V 3 bases, and 5 bases lay outside the gene matches. CDR1 SGHDT and CDR2 YYEEEE come from the germline V gene. CDR3 loop: CASSWLAGAYEQFF. The CDR3 DNA follows: TGTGCCAGCAGCTGGCTAGCGGGGGCCTATGAGCAGTTCTTC.

By proportion, this clone is medium-sized. The chain recombines TRBV5-1 with TRBJ1-5; D gene unclear. The V and J ends lost 5 bases and 1 base respectively, with 7 bases between them. CDR1 and CDR2 from the germline V gene are SGHRS and YFSETQ. CDR3 length: 13 amino acids. CDR3 DNA: TGCGCCAGCAGTGGTCAGAGCAATCAGCCCCAGCATTTT. Amino acids: CASSGQSNQPQHF.

Only a few counts were recorded for this clone. The chain is built from TRBV7-3 and TRBJ2-6; D is possibly TRBD1 (6 bases). The germline gives CDR1 SGHTA, CDR2 FQGTGA. V lost 3 bases and J lost 0, with 12 bases in between. The CDR3 has 17 amino acids. This CDR3 is CASSLNRVDSGANVLTF. For the CDR3, the DNA is TGTGCCAGCAGCTTGAACAGGGTCGACTCTGGGGCCAACGTCCTGACTTTC.

The chain is built from TRBV4-1 and TRBJ1-2; no reliable D call. The germline V and J ends were trimmed by 0 bases and 3 bases, with 8 bases remaining between them. CDR3 size: 14 residues. Germline lookup yields CDR1 MGHRA and CDR2 YSYEKL. The CDR3 is CASSQDWEDYGYTF. The CDR3 DNA is TGCGCCAGCAGCCAAGATTGGGAGGACTATGGCTACACCTTC.

The chain carries TRBV30 and TRBJ1-1, with 7 nucleotides matching TRBD1. The V and J ends lost 3 bases and 2 bases, in that order; junction bases with no gene match: 3. In germline, CDR1 is GTSNPN, CDR2 SVGIG (reference sequence). The CDR3 has 13 amino acids. CDR3 coding DNA: TGTGCCTGGAGGACAGGGCCTAACACTGAAGCTTTCTTT. As protein: CAWRTGPNTEAFF.

V is TRBV29-1 and J is TRBJ1-2; D possibly corresponds to TRBD1 (5 bases). The germline CDR1 and CDR2 sequences are SQVTM and ANQGSEA. Between the trimmed V and J ends, which lost 4 bases and 3 bases, there was a span of 12 bases. This CDR3 has 13 residues. The CDR3 loop reads CSVGSRGDYGYTF. The DNA of the CDR3 is TGCAGCGTTGGGAGTCGGGGGGACTATGGCTACACCTTC. The entire variable domain, with the rest obtained from reference TRBV29-1 and TRBJ1-2, is as follows: SAVISQKPSRDICQRGTSLTIQCQVDSQVTMMFWYRQQPGQSLTLIATANQGSEATYESGFVIDKFPISRPNLTFSTLTVSNMSPEDSSIYLCSVGSRGDYGYTFGSGTRLTVV.